Presented here are 22 T cell receptor beta chains from one specimen sequenced in a study of technical replicates of blood from a few donors. The data were produced by immunoSEQ multiplex PCR, yet TCRdb's version contains in-frame clones alone and is incomplete. Of about 81,000 clones listed, approximately 97% are singletons. Sequencing used T cells isolated from PBMCs. These receptors were collected from a human donor in good health.

In its sample, this clone was seen a few times. V and J are TRBV30 and TRBJ2-1; maybe TRBD2 (6 bases). Germline V gene lookup returns CDR1 GTSNPN and CDR2 SVGIG (reference sequence). The CDR3 is 14 amino acids. Trimming removed 4 bases at V and 1 base at J, with 11 bases between. The CDR3 spells CAWNEGRSYNEQFF. CDR3 nucleotides: TGTGCCTGGAACGAGGGGAGGTCCTACAATGAGCAGTTCTTC.

The J gene is TRBJ2-1, the V gene TRBV27; D ambiguous. Germline-derived CDR1 and CDR2 are MNHEY and SMNVEV (reference sequence). V gave up 4 bases and J gave up 10 bases, with 20 bases separating them. This CDR3 is built from 15 residues. CDR3 nucleotide sequence: TGTGCCAGCAGTTCCCCGCCTAGTAGCACCGGAGAGCAGTTCTTC. It specifies CASSSPPSSTGEQFF.

The rearrangement uses TRBV4-1 and TRBJ1-1, with D perhaps TRBD1 (5 bases). Germline V gene sequence: CDR1 MGHRA, CDR2 YSYEKL. The CDR3 totals 18 residues. Trimming stripped 3 bases from V and 0 bases from J, with 20 bases between. The CDR3 coding sequence is TGCGCCAGCAGCCAGCCTTTATTGACAAGGGGCATGAACACTGAAGCTTTCTTT. Its protein is CASSQPLLTRGMNTEAFF.

The rearrangement uses TRBV25-1 and TRBJ2-2, with TRBD2 identical over 8 bases. The V gene's germline CDR1 is MGHDK and CDR2 SYGVNS. The junction had 8 bases not matched to a gene; V was cut back by 3 bases and J by 5 bases. The CDR3 covers 16 residues. This CDR3 is CASSDHQREHTGELFF. The DNA for the CDR3 is TGTGCCAGCAGTGACCATCAGCGGGAGCATACCGGGGAGCTGTTTTTT.

V gene TRBV19 combines with J gene TRBJ1-1; no reliable D call. This CDR3 contains 9 residues. Germline assignment: CDR1 LNHDA and CDR2 SQIVND (reference sequence). V was clipped by 11 bases and J by 6 bases, with 7 bases between them. CDR3 in amino acids: CACGPEAFF. As DNA, the CDR3 is TGTGCCTGCGGCCCTGAAGCTTTCTTT.

The chain combines TRBV7-9 with TRBJ1-3; maybe TRBD1 (5 bases). Per germline, CDR1 SEHNR and CDR2 FQNEAQ (reference sequence). The germline V and J ends were trimmed by 4 bases and 0 bases, with 13 bases remaining between them. This CDR3 is 16 amino acids long. CDR3 in amino acids: CASSSTRGGSGNTIYF. The CDR3 DNA follows: TGTGCCAGCAGCTCCACACGGGGGGGCTCTGGAAACACCATATATTTT.

The chain has TRBV19 and TRBJ1-4, with a tentative D call TRBD1 (5 bases). V was trimmed by 2 bases and J by 4 bases, leaving 11 bases between them. This CDR3 is 15 amino acids long. Germline V lookup: CDR1 LNHDA, CDR2 SQIVND (reference sequence). CDR3 nucleotide sequence: TGTGCCAGTAGTATACGACAGAGGTATAATGAAAAACTGTTTTTT. Its translation: CASSIRQRYNEKLFF.

The rearrangement joins TRBV7-9 to TRBJ2-7; a weak D match, TRBD2 (6 bases). The ends were cut back, 5 bases at V and 5 bases at J, with 16 bases in the middle. The CDR3 spans 14 residues. Germline assignment: CDR1 SEHNR and CDR2 FQNEAQ (reference sequence). The CDR3 sequence is CASSTSGGSDEQYF. DNA for the CDR3: TGTGCCAGCAGCACATCTGGGGGGTCCGACGAGCAGTACTTC.

The rearrangement uses TRBV5-1 and TRBJ2-7; D is perhaps TRBD2 (6 bases). V gave up 0 bases and J gave up 5 bases, with 12 bases separating them. Germline V gene sequence: CDR1 SGHRS, CDR2 YFSETQ. The CDR3 extends over 14 amino acids. Here the CDR3 reads CASSLARERDEQYF. DNA for the CDR3: TGCGCCAGCAGCTTGGCTCGGGAGAGAGACGAGCAGTACTTC.

The chain combines TRBV7-6 with TRBJ2-3; 10 bases match TRBD2. V shed 3 bases and J 4 bases; nucleotides not matched to a gene: 16. CDR1 is SGHVS, CDR2 FNYEAQ, per germline. The CDR3 has 19 residues. CDR3 sequence reads: CASSFIPSDRTSGSDTQYF. The CDR3 region has the DNA TGTGCCAGCAGCTTTATCCCCTCGGACCGGACTAGCGGTTCAGATACGCAGTATTTT.

The V and J genes are TRBV10-1 and TRBJ2-1; perhaps TRBD1 as D (5 bases). This CDR3 comprises 13 residues. V was shortened by 2 bases and J by 7 bases, with 9 bases between the two germline ends. Germline lookup yields CDR1 WNHNN and CDR2 SYGVQD (reference sequence). In nucleotides, the CDR3 is TGCGCCAGCAGTGAGCACAGGACAAATGAGCAGTTCTTC. Translated, it gives CASSEHRTNEQFF.

The gene calls are TRBV6-6 and TRBJ1-6; D is perhaps TRBD1 (5 bases). Trimming removed 4 bases at V and 7 bases at J, with 11 bases between. The CDR3 is made up of 14 amino acids. Germline V gene sequence: CDR1 MNHNY, CDR2 SVGAGI (reference sequence). Here the CDR3 reads CASSFQGSNSPLHF. The DNA for the CDR3 is TGTGCCAGCAGTTTTCAGGGTTCGAATTCACCCCTCCACTTT.

The gene calls are TRBV27 and TRBJ2-2, with 11 bases aligning to TRBD2. The CDR3 contains 18 residues. V shed 3 bases and J 4 bases; nucleotides not matched to a gene: 10. Germline V gene sequence: CDR1 MNHEY, CDR2 SMNVEV (reference sequence). This CDR3 is CASSLGLAEERGTGELFF. Here the CDR3 DNA reads TGTGCCAGCAGTTTGGGACTAGCGGAGGAACGCGGCACCGGGGAGCTGTTTTTT.

The J gene is TRBJ1-2, the V gene TRBV4-1; D is ambiguous. Looked up from germline, CDR1 is MGHRA and CDR2 is YSYEKL. The V and J ends lost 1 base and 4 bases respectively, with 13 bases between them. The CDR3 spans 15 residues. The CDR3 spells CASSQGRAEGYGYTF. The CDR3 region has the DNA TGCGCCAGCAGCCAAGGGCGGGCCGAGGGCTATGGCTACACCTTC.

This chain links TRBV6-5 with TRBJ2-5; 7 bases fit TRBD1. Germline CDR1 MNHEY, CDR2 SVGAGI. V was pared by 5 bases and J by 1 base, with 4 bases of the junction left unmatched. The CDR3 spans 14 residues. The CDR3 loop is CASSTGQIQETQYF. CDR3 nucleotide sequence: TGTGCCAGCAGTACGGGACAGATCCAAGAGACCCAGTACTTC.

This sequence joins TRBV7-9 and TRBJ2-1; a weak D match, TRBD2 (6 bases). Looked up from germline, CDR1 is SEHNR and CDR2 is FQNEAQ (reference sequence). With 1 base removed from V and 0 bases from J, the gap between germline ends came to 10 bases. There are 16 residues in the CDR3. CDR3 region: CASSLVTGDSYNEQFF. In DNA, the CDR3 is TGTGCCAGCAGCTTAGTTACGGGGGACTCCTACAATGAGCAGTTCTTC.

This chain connects TRBV11-2 to TRBJ1-1; tentatively, D is TRBD1 (6 bases). The CDR3 is made up of 14 amino acids. CDR1 is SGHAT, CDR2 FQNNGV, per germline. With 5 bases removed from V and 6 bases from J, the gap between germline ends came to 16 bases. CDR3 in DNA: TGTGCCAGCAGCCCGACAACAGGGACCGCTGAAGCTTTCTTT. Residues: CASSPTTGTAEAFF. The full variable domain, with the rest looked up from reference TRBV11-2 and TRBJ1-1, is EAGVAQSPRYKIIEKRQSVAFWCNPISGHATLYWYQQILGQGPKLLIQFQNNGVVDDSQLPKDRFSAERLKGVDSTLKIQPAKLEDSAVYLCASSPTTGTAEAFFGQGTRLTVV.

Written as DNA, the CDR3 is TGCGCCAGCAGCCCCAGATCCTTCTCCGGTAGCAGGGGTTATGGGGCCAACGTCCTGACTTTC. Translated, it gives CASSPRSFSGSRGYGANVLTF. The gene calls are TRBV23-1 and TRBJ2-6, with D possibly TRBD1 on 6 matching bases. TRBV23-1 qualifies as an ORF whose function is uncertain. The CDR3 totals 21 residues. The V end lost 6 bases, the J end lost 3 bases, and 30 bases lay between the germline ends.

This chain connects TRBV28 to TRBJ2-7; 7 bases line up with TRBD1. This CDR3 region has 14 residues. Germline lookup yields CDR1 MDHEN and CDR2 SYDVKM. With 5 bases clipped from V and 4 bases from J, the junction kept 8 bases outside the gene matches. The CDR3 region is CASSPGTEFYEQYF. CDR3 nucleotides: TGTGCCAGCAGTCCCGGGACAGAATTTTACGAGCAGTACTTC.

The chain joins TRBV7-8 to TRBJ1-1; no firm D call. V lost 1 base, J lost 2 bases, and 17 bases lay in between. CDR3 size: 17 residues. The germline V gene encodes CDR1 SGHVS and CDR2 FQNEAQ. The CDR3 region is CASSLGGRVGPNTEAFF. The DNA of the CDR3 is TGTGCCAGCAGCTTAGGTGGGAGGGTTGGCCCCAACACTGAAGCTTTCTTT. Using reference TRBV7-8 and TRBJ1-1 for the parts outside the CDR3, the full variable domain is GAGVSQSPRYKVAKRGQDVALRCDPISGHVSLFWYQQALGQGPEFLTYFQNEAQLDKSGLPSDRFFAERPEGSVSTLKIQRTQQEDSAVYLCASSLGGRVGPNTEAFFGQGTRLTVV.

This chain uses TRBV7-9 with TRBJ1-5; TRBD1 aligns across 8 bases. With 4 bases clipped from V and 2 bases from J, the junction kept 1 base outside the gene matches. CDR3 length: 14 amino acids. CDR1 is SEHNR, CDR2 FQNEAQ, per germline (reference sequence). CDR3: CASSSTGGNQPQHF. CDR3 nucleotide sequence: TGTGCCAGCAGCTCGACAGGGGGCAATCAGCCCCAGCATTTT.

The chain is built from TRBV7-9 and TRBJ1-2; D remains unclear. Looked up from germline, CDR1 is SEHNR and CDR2 is FQNEAQ (reference sequence). The CDR3 extends over 11 amino acids. Trimming removed 5 bases from V and 4 bases from J, with 5 bases in between. CDR3 in amino acids: CASSPFYGYTF. The CDR3 bases are TGTGCCAGCAGCCCATTCTATGGCTACACCTTC.